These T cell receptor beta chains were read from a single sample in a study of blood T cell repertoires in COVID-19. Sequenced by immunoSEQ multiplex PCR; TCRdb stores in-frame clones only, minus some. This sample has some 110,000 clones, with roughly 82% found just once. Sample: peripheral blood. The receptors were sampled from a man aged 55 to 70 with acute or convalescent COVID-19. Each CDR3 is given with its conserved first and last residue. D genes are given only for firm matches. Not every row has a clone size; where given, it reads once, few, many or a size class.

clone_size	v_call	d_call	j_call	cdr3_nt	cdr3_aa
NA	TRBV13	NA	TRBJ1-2	TGTGCCAGCAGCTTAGGCCGTTACAGCCTCTTTAACTATGGCTACACCTTC	CASSLGRYSLFNYGYTF
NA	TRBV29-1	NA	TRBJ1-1	TGCAGCGTTGATTTTCGCTCCGACTGGACTGAAGCTTTCTTT	CSVDFRSDWTEAFF
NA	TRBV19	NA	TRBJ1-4	TGTGCCAGTAGCGGAGAGTTGTTAGGACTGTTTTTT	CASSGELLGLFF
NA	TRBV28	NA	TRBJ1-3	TGTGCCAGCAGTTTAGGAGAAAACACCATATATTTT	CASSLGENTIYF
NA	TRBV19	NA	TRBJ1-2	TGTGCCAGTACGAGGCAGAACTATGGCTACACCTTC	CASTRQNYGYTF
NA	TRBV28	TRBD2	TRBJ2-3	TGTGCCAGCAGGCTAGGTGGGGGGGGGAATACGCAGTATTTT	CASRLGGGGNTQYF
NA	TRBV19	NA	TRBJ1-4	TGTGCCAGTAGTCCCCGGCGGAATGAAAAACTGTTTTTT	CASSPRRNEKLFF
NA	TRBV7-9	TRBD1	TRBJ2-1	TGTGCCAGCAGCCACCGGGACAGTAAGAATGAGCAGTTCTTC	CASSHRDSKNEQFF
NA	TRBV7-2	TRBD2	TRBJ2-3	TGTGCCAGCAGCTTGGGCCCGACTAGCAGCGCAGATACGCAGTATTTT	CASSLGPTSSADTQYF
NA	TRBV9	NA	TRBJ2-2	TGTGCCAGCAGCGTAGGTGGGCTGAACACCGGGGAGCTGTTTTTT	CASSVGGLNTGELFF
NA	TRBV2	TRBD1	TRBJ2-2	TGTGCCAGCAGTCAAAGGGGGACAGGCGCTGGCGGGGAGCTGTTTTTT	CASSQRGTGAGGELFF
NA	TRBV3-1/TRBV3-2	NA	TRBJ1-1	TGTGCCAGCAGCTCCAGGGGCATGAACACTGAAGCTTTCTTT	CASSSRGMNTEAFF
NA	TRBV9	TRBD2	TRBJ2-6	TGTGCCAGCAAAGGGAGGGTAGGGGAGGACTCTGGGGCCAACGTCCTGACTTTC	CASKGRVGEDSGANVLTF
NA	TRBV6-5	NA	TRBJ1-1	TGTGCCAGCAGGAGAGATTTCCTGGAGGCTGAAGCTTTCTTT	CASRRDFLEAEAFF
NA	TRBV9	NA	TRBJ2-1	TGTGCCAGCAGCGTAGATCCCGGACTAAAAAATGAGCAGTTCTTC	CASSVDPGLKNEQFF
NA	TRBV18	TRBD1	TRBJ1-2	TGTGCCAGCTCACCTCGGGACAGGGGGTTCGATGGCTACACCTTC	CASSPRDRGFDGYTF
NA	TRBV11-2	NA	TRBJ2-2	TGTGCCAGCAGCCCCGCTCGGCTAGCCGTCACCGGGGAGCTGTTTTTT	CASSPARLAVTGELFF
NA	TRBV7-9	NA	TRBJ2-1	TGTGCCAGCAGCTTAACTTTCGCCTACAATGAGCAGTTCTTC	CASSLTFAYNEQFF
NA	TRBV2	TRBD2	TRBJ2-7	TGTGCCAGCAGTTTTAGCGGGAACCGGGACGAGCAGTACTTC	CASSFSGNRDEQYF
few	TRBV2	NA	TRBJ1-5	TGTGCCAGCAGTAGGGGGAATAGCAATCAGCCCCAGCATTTT	CASSRGNSNQPQHF
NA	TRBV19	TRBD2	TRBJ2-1	TGTGCCAGTAGTATACTGGCGGGAGGGCCGGGTGGACGAAATGAGCAGTTCTTC	CASSILAGGPGGRNEQFF
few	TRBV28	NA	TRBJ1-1	TGTGCCAGCAGTTATCGACAGTTTGAAGCTTTCTTT	CASSYRQFEAFF
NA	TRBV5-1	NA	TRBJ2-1	TGCGCCAGCAGCCCCCAAACCGGGACTGGAACCAATGAGCAGTTCTTC	CASSPQTGTGTNEQFF
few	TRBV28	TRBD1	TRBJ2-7	TGTGCCAGCAGTTTACAGGGGGCACTCTCCTACGAGCAGTACTTC	CASSLQGALSYEQYF
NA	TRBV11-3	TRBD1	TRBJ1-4	TGTGCCAGCAGCTCAGACCCGCAGGGGGCTAATGAAAAACTGTTTTTT	CASSSDPQGANEKLFF
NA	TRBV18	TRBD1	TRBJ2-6	TGTGCCAGCTCACTCCAACAGGGGGCGGCCGGGGCCAACGTCCTGACTTTC	CASSLQQGAAGANVLTF
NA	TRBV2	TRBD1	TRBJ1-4	TGTGCCAGCAGTGAAAAGGAGCCCCGGACAGGGGGTCGTGAAAAACTGTTTTTT	CASSEKEPRTGGREKLFF